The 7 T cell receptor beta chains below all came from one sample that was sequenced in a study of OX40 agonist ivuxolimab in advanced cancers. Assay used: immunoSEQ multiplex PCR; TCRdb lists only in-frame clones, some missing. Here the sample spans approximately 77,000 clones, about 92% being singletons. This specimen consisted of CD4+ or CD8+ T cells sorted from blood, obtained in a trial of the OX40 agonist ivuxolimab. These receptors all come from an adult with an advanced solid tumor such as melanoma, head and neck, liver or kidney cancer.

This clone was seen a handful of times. This CDR3 reads CASSSDSGRRQYF. CDR3 bases: TGTGCCAGCAGCTCCGACAGCGGGCGGCGGCAGTACTTC. This chain uses TRBV7-3 with TRBJ2-7; D is perhaps TRBD2 (6 bases). The CDR3 runs to 13 residues. V lost 4 bases and J lost 9, with 16 bases in between. Germline assignment: CDR1 SGHTA and CDR2 FQGTGA.

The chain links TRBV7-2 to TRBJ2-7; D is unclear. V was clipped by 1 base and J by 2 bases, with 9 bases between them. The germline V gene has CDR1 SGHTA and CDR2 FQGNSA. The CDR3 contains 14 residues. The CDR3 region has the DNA TGTGCCAGCAGCTTAGGCAGACCCCCCTACGAGCAGTACTTC. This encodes CASSLGRPPYEQYF.

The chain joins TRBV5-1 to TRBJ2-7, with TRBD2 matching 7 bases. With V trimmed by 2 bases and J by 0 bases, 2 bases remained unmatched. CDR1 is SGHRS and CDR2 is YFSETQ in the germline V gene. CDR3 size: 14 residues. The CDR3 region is CASSFGRPSYEQYF. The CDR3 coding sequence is TGCGCCAGCAGCTTCGGGAGGCCCTCCTACGAGCAGTACTTC.

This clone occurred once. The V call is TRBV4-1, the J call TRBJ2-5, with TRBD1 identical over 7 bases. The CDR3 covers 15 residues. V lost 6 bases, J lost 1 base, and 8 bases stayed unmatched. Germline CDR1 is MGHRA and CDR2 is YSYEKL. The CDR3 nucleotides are TGCGCCAGCAGTCCTAGTCCAGGGGGCCAAGAGACCCAGTACTTC. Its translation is CASSPSPGGQETQYF.

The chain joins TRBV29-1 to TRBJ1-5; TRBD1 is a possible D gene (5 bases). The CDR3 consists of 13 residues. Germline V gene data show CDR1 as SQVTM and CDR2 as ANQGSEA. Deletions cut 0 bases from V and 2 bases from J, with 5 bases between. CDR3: CSVEETGNQPQHF. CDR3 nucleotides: TGCAGCGTTGAAGAGACAGGCAATCAGCCCCAGCATTTT.

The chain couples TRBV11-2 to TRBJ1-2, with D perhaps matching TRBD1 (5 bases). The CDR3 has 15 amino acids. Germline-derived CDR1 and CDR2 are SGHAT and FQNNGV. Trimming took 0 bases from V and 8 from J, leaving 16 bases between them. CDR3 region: CASSLDRGASAGYTF. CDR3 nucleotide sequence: TGTGCCAGCAGCTTAGATCGGGGCGCCAGTGCCGGCTACACCTTC. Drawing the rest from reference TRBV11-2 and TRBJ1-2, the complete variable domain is EAGVAQSPRYKIIEKRQSVAFWCNPISGHATLYWYQQILGQGPKLLIQFQNNGVVDDSQLPKDRFSAERLKGVDSTLKIQPAKLEDSAVYLCASSLDRGASAGYTFGSGTRLTVV.

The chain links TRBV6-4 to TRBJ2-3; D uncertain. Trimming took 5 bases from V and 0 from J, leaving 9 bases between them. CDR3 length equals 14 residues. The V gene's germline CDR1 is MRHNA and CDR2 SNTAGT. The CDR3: CASSPHASTDTQYF. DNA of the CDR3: TGTGCCAGCAGTCCCCACGCGAGCACAGATACGCAGTATTTT.